A single sample is the source of the 6 T cell receptor beta chains below, sequenced in a study of beta chain features in type 1 diabetes. No antigen is known for these receptors. TCRB transcripts that were expressed got sequenced, as all of the isolated RNA had been reverse transcribed. Libraries were prepared by immunoSEQ multiplex PCR; TCRdb keeps only in-frame clonotypes and omits some of them. Among over 120,000 clones listed, around 13% were seen once. Study results and caveats: When Type 1 diabetes patients were examined, their TCRB CDR3s proved moderately but significantly shorter in all four CD4+ subsets.

The sample was central memory CD4+ T cells from blood. These receptors came from a man aged 18-30 years with type 1 diabetes.

This clone was found many times. This chain joins TRBV25-1 and TRBJ2-2, with D possibly being TRBD1 (6 bases). This CDR3 is built from 14 residues. Trimming took off 4 bases at V and 1 base at J, with 7 bases between the two ends. Per the germline V gene, CDR1 is MGHDK and CDR2 is SYGVNS. CDR3 sequence (DNA): TGTGCCAGCAGTGCGGGACAGAACACCGGGGAGCTGTTTTTT. Residues: CASSAGQNTGELFF.

This clone has only a few counts. V usage is TRBV2 and J usage is TRBJ1-6; D is ambiguous. Germline loops: CDR1 SNHLY, CDR2 FYNNEI. The V end was cut by 6 bases, the J end by 7 bases, with 19 bases between. The CDR3 consists of 16 residues. CDR3 DNA sequence: TGTGCCAGCAGGGGGAGGAGAACCCAGGACAATTCACCCCTCCACTTT. Amino acid sequence: CASRGRRTQDNSPLHF.

This clone came up a few times. The chain employs TRBV9 and TRBJ2-3; D perhaps matches TRBD2 (6 bases). Trimming removed 4 bases at V and 6 bases at J, with 18 bases between. Germline V gene data show CDR1 as SGDLS and CDR2 as YYNGEE. The CDR3 is made up of 15 amino acids. For the CDR3, the DNA is TGTGCCAGCAGCCCCTCCGGAGGGCGATCCGATACGCAGTATTTT. This encodes CASSPSGGRSDTQYF.

This clone has only a few counts. The chain is built from TRBV30 and TRBJ1-2; possibly TRBD1 for D (5 bases). The CDR3 extends over 14 amino acids. Trimming left V 3 bases short and J 7 bases short, with 18 bases between. Looked up from germline, CDR1 is GTSNPN and CDR2 is SVGIG (reference sequence). This CDR3 reads CAWRETGRIGGYTF. The CDR3 DNA sequence: TGTGCCTGGAGGGAAACAGGTCGGATTGGTGGCTACACCTTC.

The chain combines TRBV7-6 with TRBJ1-4, with unresolved D. The CDR3 has 14 amino acids. V dropped 1 base and J dropped 0 bases, with 3 bases sitting between them. Germline CDR1 reads SGHVS; CDR2 reads FNYEAQ. The CDR3 DNA reads as TGTGCCAGCAGCTTAGGGACAACTAATGAAAAACTGTTTTTT. This codes for CASSLGTTNEKLFF. Variable domain in full (rest from reference TRBV7-6 and TRBJ1-4): GAGVSQSPRYKVTKRGQDVALRCDPISGHVSLYWYRQALGQGPEFLTYFNYEAQQDKSGLPNDRFSAERPEGSISTLTIQRTEQRDSAMYRCASSLGTTNEKLFFGSGTQLSVL.

The V call is TRBV4-1, the J call TRBJ2-1; 9 nucleotides align to TRBD1. Germline V gives CDR1 MGHRA, CDR2 YSYEKL. This CDR3 has 17 residues. The V and J ends lost 0 bases and 2 bases, in that order; junction bases with no gene match: 5. This CDR3 reads CASSQDTGQGTYNEQFF. In nucleotides, the CDR3 is TGCGCCAGCAGCCAAGATACTGGACAGGGGACCTACAATGAGCAGTTCTTC.